These T cell receptor beta chains were read from a single sample in a study of T cells after yellow fever vaccination. A single record per CDR3 protein comes from TCRdb applying MiXCR to the 5' RACE reads. The table has hundreds of thousands of distinct CDR3 sequences, roughly an eighth seen once; the top ten hold about 15%. The input for sequencing was PBMCs, taken on the day of the yellow fever booster vaccination. All receptors come from a man aged 30 to 39 who received the YFV17D yellow fever vaccine. Both conserved end residues are trimmed from each CDR3. The listing skips clone size in some rows; elsewhere it reads once, few, many or a size class.

>TRBV6-2/TRBV6-3|.
ASNYLAGNHYEQY
>TRBV19|.
ASSIARDYEQY
>TRBV12-3/TRBV12-4|few
ARKDRGQETQY
>TRBV4-3|.
ASSQEKERGRDTQY
>TRBV6-1|.
ASKVPYEQY
>TRBV18|few
ASSHRQENTGELF
>TRBV20-1|.
SARQGSSEYEQY
>TRBV24-1|.
ATSVRDRGPNGELF
>TRBV9|.
ASSVFGGSLQETQY
>TRBV3-1|few
ASSQRTENTEAF
>TRBV12-3/TRBV12-4|.
ASSHFSYEQY
>TRBV20-1|.
SAGGVGEQGTDTQY
>TRBV11-2|.
ASSSNVEAF
>TRBV28|.
ASSLVSSIADTQY
>TRBV28|.
ASSGWGATNEKLF
>TRBV15|few
ATSRIGSNQPQH
>TRBV7-3|.
ASSFRTSGRALRSYNEQF
>TRBV6-5|many
ASSLPGGVQY
>TRBV2|few
ASSELAGTYNEQF
>TRBV29-1|.
SVVVGSKETQY
>TRBV29-1|.
SVRDSTDTQY
>TRBV20-1|.
SAREGTGGDEQY
>TRBV20-1|once
SAKRTANTGELF
>TRBV24-1|many
ATSEAGVKY
>TRBV19|.
ASSKTPSGTNTGELF
>TRBV5-1|.
ASSLVEGVPEAF
>TRBV2|few
ASILQGIAYEQY
>TRBV20-1|.
SAPKNVGSNEQF
>TRBV12-3/TRBV12-4|many
ASSPRGREVGETQY
>TRBV20-1|few
SARRPGGYEQY
>TRBV29-1|few
SVDRADEQF